The 17 T cell receptor beta chains reported below all come from one sample, sequenced in a study of blood T cell repertoires in COVID-19. Here immunoSEQ multiplex PCR was the method, and the copy in TCRdb shows in-frame clones only, minus some. The sample has 300,000 to 400,000 clones, 75% to 85% seen once; the top ten hold more than 6%. Sequencing was carried out using peripheral blood. The receptor set was obtained from a human donor in a cohort sampled during active COVID-19.

The chain employs TRBV10-3 and TRBJ1-2; 7 bases are a match to TRBD1. CDR3 length: 16 residues. J lost 5 bases, V lost 10 bases, and 19 bases had no gene match. In germline, CDR1 is ENHRY, CDR2 SYGVKD. The CDR3 DNA reads TGTGCCACCACCCACAGGGGTTTGTCTTCAGATTATGGCTACACCTTC. This encodes CATTHRGLSSDYGYTF.

This chain links TRBV6-1 with TRBJ2-1; no definite D call. Trimming took 0 bases from V and 8 from J, leaving 8 bases between them. The CDR3 has 13 amino acids. The germline V gene encodes CDR1 MNHNS and CDR2 SASEGT. The CDR3 spells CASSEALNHEQFF. The CDR3 region has the DNA TGTGCCAGCAGTGAAGCGCTAAACCATGAGCAGTTCTTC.

This sequence joins TRBV5-1 and TRBJ1-3; possibly TRBD1 for D (5 bases). Germline lookup yields CDR1 SGHRS and CDR2 YFSETQ. Trimming pared 4 bases from V and 0 bases from J, leaving 14 bases between. CDR3 length equals 16 residues. In DNA form, the CDR3 reads TGCGCCAGCAGCCCCGGGGGGGACCCCTCTGGAAACACCATATATTTT. Translating gives CASSPGGDPSGNTIYF.

The chain links TRBV24-1 to TRBJ2-5; 7 bases match TRBD1. The CDR3 consists of 15 residues. Looked up from germline, CDR1 is KGHDR and CDR2 is SFDVKD. Trimming at V came to 3 bases and at J to 3 bases, leaving 6 bases not matched to a gene. The CDR3 DNA reads as TGTGCCACCAGTGATCCCGGGACAGCGAAAGAGACCCAGTACTTC. Translated: CATSDPGTAKETQYF.

V gene TRBV2 combines with J gene TRBJ2-3; 8 bases match TRBD2. The CDR3 contains 12 residues. The J segment lost 2 bases and the V segment lost 10 bases, leaving 2 bases of the junction unmatched. In germline, CDR1 is SNHLY, CDR2 FYNNEI. In DNA, the CDR3 is TGTGCCATTAGCGGGAACACAGATACGCAGTATTTT. Amino acid sequence: CAISGNTDTQYF.

J is TRBJ2-7 and V is TRBV9; 7 bases map to TRBD1. The CDR3 runs 15 residues. Germline-derived CDR1 and CDR2 are SGDLS and YYNGEE. With V trimmed by 4 bases and J by 0 bases, 7 bases remained unmatched. This chain's CDR3 is CASSPPGQRSYEQYF. The CDR3 DNA is TGTGCCAGCAGCCCACCGGGACAGCGCTCCTACGAGCAGTACTTC.

This clone appeared once. This chain links TRBV7-2 with TRBJ1-2; TRBD1 aligns across 10 bases. J was trimmed by 3 bases and V by 3 bases; bases with no gene match: 4. The CDR3 is made up of 15 amino acids. CDR1 is SGHTA and CDR2 is FQGNSA in the germline V gene. The CDR3 loop is CASSFDRGQHYGYTF. CDR3 nucleotide sequence: TGTGCCAGCAGCTTCGACAGGGGGCAGCACTATGGCTACACCTTC.

The J gene is TRBJ1-2, the V gene TRBV19; no clear D gene. CDR1 and CDR2 (germline): LNHDA, SQIVND (reference sequence). V was trimmed by 3 bases and J by 4 bases, leaving 15 bases between them. There are 15 residues in the CDR3. The CDR3 DNA reads as TGTGCCAGTAGTATGGGCAGTACCCTTCCCTATGGCTACACCTTC. Translation gives CASSMGSTLPYGYTF.

This chain connects TRBV5-1 to TRBJ2-7, with 11 bases fitting TRBD1. CDR1 is SGHRS, CDR2 YFSETQ, per germline. With V trimmed by 4 bases and J by 2 bases, 2 bases remained unmatched. The CDR3 extends over 14 amino acids. CDR3 in DNA: TGCGCCAGCAGCAAGGGACAGGGGGCCTACGAGCAGTACTTC. Its protein product is CASSKGQGAYEQYF. The whole variable domain, filled in from reference TRBV5-1 and TRBJ2-7, reads KAGVTQTPRYLIKTRGQQVTLSCSPISGHRSVSWYQQTPGQGLQFLFEYFSETQRNKGNFPGRFSGRQFSNSRSEMNVSTLELGDSALYLCASSKGQGAYEQYFGPGTRLTVT.

The genes are TRBV10-2 and TRBJ2-7; TRBD1 might be the D (5 bases). This CDR3 has 15 residues. V was cut by 4 bases and J by 1 base, with 14 bases left in between. CDR1 and CDR2 (germline): WSHSY, SAAADI. The chain's CDR3 is CASSAHLGQSYEQYF. The CDR3 bases are TGCGCCAGCAGTGCCCATTTGGGGCAGTCCTACGAGCAGTACTTC.

This clone was seen just once. The CDR3 nucleotides read TGTGCCAGCAGTTCTGCTGGCGGGGGGGCGAGAGAAGATAGCAATCAGCCCCAGCATTTT. The encoded protein is CASSSAGGGAREDSNQPQHF. The chain employs TRBV28 and TRBJ1-5; weak D call: TRBD1 (6 bases). Trimming stripped 4 bases from V and 0 bases from J, with 25 bases between. In germline, CDR1 is MDHEN, CDR2 SYDVKM. This CDR3 region has 20 residues.

The rearrangement links TRBV10-3 to TRBJ2-7, with 7 bases that match TRBD1. Trimming at V came to 4 bases and at J to 4 bases, leaving 4 bases not matched to a gene. CDR1 and CDR2 (germline): ENHRY, SYGVKD. The CDR3 runs 13 residues. CDR3 sequence reads: CAISGARGYEQYF. The CDR3 DNA reads TGTGCCATCAGTGGGGCCAGGGGGTACGAGCAGTACTTC.

The V gene is TRBV6-5, the J gene TRBJ2-7; TRBD2 is a possible D gene (7 bases). From germline, CDR1 is MNHEY and CDR2 SVGAGI. The CDR3 consists of 14 residues. V lost 6 bases and J lost 7, with 19 bases in between. CDR3 sequence (DNA): TGTGCCAGCAGCGATGTGGCCCGGGGGGCAGAGCAGTACTTC. Translating it yields CASSDVARGAEQYF.

The CDR3 is CATSDYLRDRGKDGELFF. In DNA, the CDR3 is TGTGCCACCAGTGACTACCTCCGGGACAGGGGAAAGGACGGGGAGCTGTTTTTT. The rearrangement links TRBV24-1 to TRBJ2-2, with TRBD1 matching over 10 bases. V shed 4 bases and J 7 bases; nucleotides not matched to a gene: 14. This CDR3 is 18 amino acids long. Germline lookup yields CDR1 KGHDR and CDR2 SFDVKD.

This clone was observed a single time. The chain links TRBV27 to TRBJ1-2, with D perhaps TRBD1 (6 bases). Germline CDR1 is MNHEY and CDR2 is SMNVEV (reference sequence). This CDR3 is 14 amino acids long. Trimming took 9 bases from V and 8 from J, leaving 22 bases between them. CDR3 protein: CASSSPGAPGGYTF. CDR3 DNA sequence: TGTGCCAGTAGTAGCCCAGGGGCTCCAGGGGGCTACACCTTC.

This clone was seen just once. The rearrangement uses TRBV30 and TRBJ2-3, with 8 bases aligning to TRBD1. This CDR3 has 13 residues. V trimming: 5 bases; J trimming: 2 bases; junction bases outside the gene matches: 3. Germline values: CDR1 GTSNPN, CDR2 SVGIG (reference sequence). The CDR3 DNA reads TGTGCCTGGGGACAGGGCCACACAGATACGCAGTATTTT. Amino acid sequence: CAWGQGHTDTQYF.

This clone showed up just a few times. The chain combines TRBV5-1 with TRBJ1-1; 9 nucleotides align to TRBD1. Per germline, CDR1 SGHRS and CDR2 YFSETQ. The CDR3 runs 14 residues. Trimming cost V 1 base and J 4 bases; bases outside gene matches: 2. The CDR3, as DNA: TGCGCCAGCAGCTTGCCGGACAGGGGCACTGAAGCTTTCTTT. As protein: CASSLPDRGTEAFF.